The sequence of this T cell receptor beta chain was determined in a study of molecular identifiers for immune sequencing clone quantification. Whole-study context: Split five ways in replicates, RNA from around 20,000 or 99,000 naive CD8 cells had four portions sequenced. Broader study findings: Sizes of highly expanded clones could be underestimated through identical TCRs sharing a barcode.

This clonotype was recorded a few times. Its antigen is not identified. The CDR3 totals 16 residues. V was pared by 3 bases and J by 7 bases, with 18 bases between. The germline CDR1 and CDR2 sequences are KGHDR and SFDVKD. Every naive CD8 library was made from between roughly 17,000 and 1,100,000 sorted cells with 10%, 30% or 50% RNA. When naive CD8 T cells were sorted, they were gated as CD8+CD4-CCR7+CD45RA+. TCRdb independently ran MiXCR on the PCR reads; one entry per CDR3 protein. The sample has about half a million distinct CDR3 sequences, about 20% seen once. The sequence came from a human donor in good health. Some libraries in this study had Jurkat cell RNA spiked in. The sequenced sample was naive CD8+ T cells from blood, with Jurkat cell RNA spiked in. Subset in this sample: FACS-sorted CD8+CD4-CCR7+CD45RA+ naive T cells. The V gene is TRBV24-1, the J gene TRBJ2-1; possibly TRBD1 or TRBD2 for D (5 bases each). The CDR3 coding sequence is TGTGCCACCAGTGATGGCCCCGAGGGGATGGGAAATGAGCAGTTCTTC. Amino acid sequence: CATSDGPEGMGNEQFF.